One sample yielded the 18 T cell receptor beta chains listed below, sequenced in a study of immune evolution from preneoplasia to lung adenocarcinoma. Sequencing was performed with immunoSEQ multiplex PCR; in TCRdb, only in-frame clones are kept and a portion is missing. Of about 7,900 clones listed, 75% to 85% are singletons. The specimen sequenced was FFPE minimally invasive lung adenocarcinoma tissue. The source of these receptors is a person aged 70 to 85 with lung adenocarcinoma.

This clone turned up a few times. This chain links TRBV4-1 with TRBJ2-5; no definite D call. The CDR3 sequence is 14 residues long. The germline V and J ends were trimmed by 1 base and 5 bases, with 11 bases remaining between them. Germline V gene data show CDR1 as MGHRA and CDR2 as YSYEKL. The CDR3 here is CASSQALGLETQYF. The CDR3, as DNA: TGCGCCAGCAGCCAAGCTCTAGGATTGGAGACCCAGTACTTC.

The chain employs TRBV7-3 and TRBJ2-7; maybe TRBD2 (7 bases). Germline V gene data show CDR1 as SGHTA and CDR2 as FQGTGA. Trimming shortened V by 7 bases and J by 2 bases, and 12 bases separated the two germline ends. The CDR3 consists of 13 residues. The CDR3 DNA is TGTGCCAGCACCCAAGGGGGGGCCTACGAGCAGTACGTC. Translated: CASTQGGAYEQYV.

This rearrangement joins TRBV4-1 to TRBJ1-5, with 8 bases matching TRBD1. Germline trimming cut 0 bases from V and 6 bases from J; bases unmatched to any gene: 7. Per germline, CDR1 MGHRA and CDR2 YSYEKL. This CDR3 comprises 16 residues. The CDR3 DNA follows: TGCGCCAGCAGCCAAGAACCGGACAGGGTAACTCAGCCCCAGCATTTT. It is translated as CASSQEPDRVTQPQHF.

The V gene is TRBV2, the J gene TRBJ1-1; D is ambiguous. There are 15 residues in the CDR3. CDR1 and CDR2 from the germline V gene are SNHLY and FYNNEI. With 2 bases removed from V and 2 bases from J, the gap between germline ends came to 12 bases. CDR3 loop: CASSEWPTVNTEAFF. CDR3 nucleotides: TGTGCCAGCAGTGAATGGCCAACAGTAAACACTGAAGCTTTCTTT.

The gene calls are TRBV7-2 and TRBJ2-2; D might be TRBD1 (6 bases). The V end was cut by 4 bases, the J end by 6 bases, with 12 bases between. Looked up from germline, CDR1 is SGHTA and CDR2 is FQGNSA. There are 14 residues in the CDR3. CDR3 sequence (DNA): TGTGCCAGCAGCTCTACGCCAGGGGCCGGGGAGCTGTTTTTT. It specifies CASSSTPGAGELFF. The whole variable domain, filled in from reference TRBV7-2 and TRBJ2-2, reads GAGVSQSPSNKVTEKGKDVELRCDPISGHTALYWYRQSLGQGLEFLIYFQGNSAPDKSGLPSDRFSAERTGGSVSTLTIQRTQQEDSAVYLCASSSTPGAGELFFGEGSRLTVL.

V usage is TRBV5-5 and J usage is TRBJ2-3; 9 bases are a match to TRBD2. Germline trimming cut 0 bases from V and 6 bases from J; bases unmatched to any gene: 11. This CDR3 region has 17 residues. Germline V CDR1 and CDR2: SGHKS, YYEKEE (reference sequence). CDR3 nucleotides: TGTGCCAGCAGCTTGGGAGTTAGCGGGGGTTCCAAGGATACGCAGTATTTT. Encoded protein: CASSLGVSGGSKDTQYF.

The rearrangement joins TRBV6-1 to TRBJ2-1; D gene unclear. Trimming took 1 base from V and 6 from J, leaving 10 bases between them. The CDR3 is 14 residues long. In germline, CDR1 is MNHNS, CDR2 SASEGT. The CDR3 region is CASSEGLASNEQFF. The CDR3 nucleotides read TGTGCCAGCAGTGAAGGGTTAGCTTCCAATGAGCAGTTCTTC.

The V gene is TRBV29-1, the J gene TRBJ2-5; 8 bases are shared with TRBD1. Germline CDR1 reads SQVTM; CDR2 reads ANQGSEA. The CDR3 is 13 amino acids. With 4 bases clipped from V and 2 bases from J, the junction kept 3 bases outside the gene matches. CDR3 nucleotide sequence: TGCAGCGTTGGGGACAGGTTTCAAGAGACCCAGTACTTC. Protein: CSVGDRFQETQYF.

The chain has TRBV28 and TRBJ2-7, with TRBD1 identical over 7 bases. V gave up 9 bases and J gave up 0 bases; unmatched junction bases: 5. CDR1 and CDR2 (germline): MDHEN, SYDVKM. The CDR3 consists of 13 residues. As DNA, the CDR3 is TGTGCCAGATCCGACAGGGTCTCCTACGAGCAGTACTTC. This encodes CARSDRVSYEQYF.

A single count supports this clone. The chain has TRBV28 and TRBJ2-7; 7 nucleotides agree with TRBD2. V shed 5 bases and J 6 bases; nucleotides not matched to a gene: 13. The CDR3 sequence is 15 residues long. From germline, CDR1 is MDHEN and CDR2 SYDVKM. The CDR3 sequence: CASSPPGTKRGEQYF. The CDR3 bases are TGTGCCAGCAGTCCACCGGGGACTAAGAGAGGCGAGCAGTACTTC.

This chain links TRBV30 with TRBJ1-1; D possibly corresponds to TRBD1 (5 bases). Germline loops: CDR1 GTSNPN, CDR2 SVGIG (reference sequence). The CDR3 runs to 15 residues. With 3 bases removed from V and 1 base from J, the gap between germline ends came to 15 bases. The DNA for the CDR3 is TGTGCCTGGAGAATCGACAGCTTCGAGAACACTGAAGCTTTCTTT. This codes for CAWRIDSFENTEAFF.

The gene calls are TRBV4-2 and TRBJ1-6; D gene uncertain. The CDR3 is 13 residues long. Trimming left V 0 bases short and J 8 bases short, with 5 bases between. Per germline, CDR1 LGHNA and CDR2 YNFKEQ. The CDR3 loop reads CASSQERDSPLHF. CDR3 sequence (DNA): TGTGCCAGCAGCCAAGAGCGGGATTCACCCCTCCACTTT.

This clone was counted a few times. CDR3 loop: CASSPSGATDTQYF. The CDR3 DNA sequence: TGCGCCAGCAGTCCCTCGGGGGCCACAGATACGCAGTATTTT. This chain uses TRBV10-1 with TRBJ2-3; D assignment may be TRBD1 or TRBD2 (6 bases each). This CDR3 has 14 amino acids. The V gene lost 5 bases and the J gene lost 2 bases, with 11 bases spanning the gap. Germline-derived CDR1 and CDR2 are WNHNN and SYGVQD (reference sequence).

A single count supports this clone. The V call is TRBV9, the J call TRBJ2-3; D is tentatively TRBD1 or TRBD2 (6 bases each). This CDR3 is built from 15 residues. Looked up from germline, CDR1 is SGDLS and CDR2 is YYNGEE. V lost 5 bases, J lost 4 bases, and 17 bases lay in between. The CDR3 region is CASSGGPPSSDTQYF. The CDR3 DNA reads TGTGCCAGCAGTGGGGGGCCCCCTTCGTCAGATACGCAGTATTTT.

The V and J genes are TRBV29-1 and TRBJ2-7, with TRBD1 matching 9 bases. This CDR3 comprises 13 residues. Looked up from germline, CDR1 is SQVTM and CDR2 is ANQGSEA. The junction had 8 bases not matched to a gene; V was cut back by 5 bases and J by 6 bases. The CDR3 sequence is CSVSGTGLSEQYF. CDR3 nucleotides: TGCAGCGTTTCCGGGACAGGGTTGTCCGAGCAGTACTTC.

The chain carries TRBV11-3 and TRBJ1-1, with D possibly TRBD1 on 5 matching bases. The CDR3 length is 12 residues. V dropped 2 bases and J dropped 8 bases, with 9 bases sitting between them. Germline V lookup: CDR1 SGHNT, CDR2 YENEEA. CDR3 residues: CASSLRPGEAFF. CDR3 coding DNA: TGTGCCAGCAGCTTACGCCCAGGGGAAGCTTTCTTT.

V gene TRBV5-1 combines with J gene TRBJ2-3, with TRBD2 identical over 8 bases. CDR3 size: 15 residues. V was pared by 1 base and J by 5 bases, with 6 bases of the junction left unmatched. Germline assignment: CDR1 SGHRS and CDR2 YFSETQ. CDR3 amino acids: CASSLQGLVGDTQYF. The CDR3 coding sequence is TGCGCCAGCAGCTTGCAGGGACTAGTGGGAGATACGCAGTATTTT.

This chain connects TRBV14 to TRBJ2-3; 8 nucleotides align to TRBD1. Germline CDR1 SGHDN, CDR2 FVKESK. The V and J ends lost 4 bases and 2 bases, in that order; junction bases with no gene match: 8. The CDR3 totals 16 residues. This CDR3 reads CASSRGRDRPTDTQYF. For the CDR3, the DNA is TGTGCCAGCAGCCGTGGCCGGGACAGGCCCACAGATACGCAGTATTTT.